This record covers a single T cell receptor (beta chain). Its antigen is currently unknown. This CDR3 is 17 amino acids long. J gave up 7 bases and V 5 bases, and 15 bases lay outside the gene matches. Germline V gene sequence: CDR1 MNHEY, CDR2 SMNVEV (reference sequence). This sample stems from a study of T cell responses to AZD1222 COVID-19 vaccine. Overall study results and limits: Only a handful of AZD1222 recipients tested seropositive at baseline. Along spike, vaccine-associated CD4 TCRs were found throughout, with dominance at 160-218 and 743-854. Rises in breadth and depth of Spike-specific TCRs came after two AZD1222 doses. Donors in the cohort were predominantly white British and more often female, and clonal diversity was possibly underestimated.

Sequencing was performed with immunoSEQ multiplex PCR; in TCRdb, only in-frame clones are kept and a portion is missing. The sample contains 150,000 to 200,000 clones, roughly 92% of which appear only once. The chain has TRBV27 and TRBJ2-1, with 9 bases aligning to TRBD2. The sequencing used peripheral blood, collected on day 0 of AZD1222 vaccination. This clonotype originated in an adult in good health. The CDR3 reads CASSPFSGGGGVNEQFF. CDR3 bases: TGTGCCAGCAGTCCATTCTCGGGAGGCGGGGGGGTGAATGAGCAGTTCTTC.